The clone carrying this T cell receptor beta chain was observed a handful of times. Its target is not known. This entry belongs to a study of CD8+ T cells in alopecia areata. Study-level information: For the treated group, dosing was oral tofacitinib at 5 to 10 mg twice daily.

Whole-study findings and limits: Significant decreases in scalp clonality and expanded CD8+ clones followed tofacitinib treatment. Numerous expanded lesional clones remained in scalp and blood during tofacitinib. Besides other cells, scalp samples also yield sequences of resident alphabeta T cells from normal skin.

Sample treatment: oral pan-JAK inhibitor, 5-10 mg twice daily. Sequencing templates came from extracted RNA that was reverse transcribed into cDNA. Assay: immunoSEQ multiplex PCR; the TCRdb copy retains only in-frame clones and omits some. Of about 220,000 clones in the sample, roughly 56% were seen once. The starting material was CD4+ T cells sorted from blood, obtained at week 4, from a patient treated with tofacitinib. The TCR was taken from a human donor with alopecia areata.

DNA of the CDR3: TGTGCCAGTAGGTCCGCTCCGACGAACAATGAGCAGTTCTTC. Protein sequence: CASRSAPTNNEQFF. The V and J genes are TRBV19 and TRBJ2-7; D not resolved. The end of the DNA aligns better with TRBJ2-1, so the J call may be wrong. Germline V gene lookup returns CDR1 LNHDA and CDR2 SQIVND (reference sequence). This CDR3 is 14 amino acids long.